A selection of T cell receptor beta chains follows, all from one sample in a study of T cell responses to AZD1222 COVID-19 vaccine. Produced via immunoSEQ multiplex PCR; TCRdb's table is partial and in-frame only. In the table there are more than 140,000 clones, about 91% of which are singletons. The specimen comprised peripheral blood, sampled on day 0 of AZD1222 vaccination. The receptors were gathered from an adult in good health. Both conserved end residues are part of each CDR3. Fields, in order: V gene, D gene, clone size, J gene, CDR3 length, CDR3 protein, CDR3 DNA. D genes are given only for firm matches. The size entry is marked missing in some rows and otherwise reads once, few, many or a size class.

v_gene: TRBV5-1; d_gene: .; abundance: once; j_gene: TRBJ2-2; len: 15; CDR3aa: CASSFVGAVTGELFF; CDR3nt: TGCGCCAGCAGCTTCGTGGGAGCGGTCACCGGGGAGCTGTTTTTT
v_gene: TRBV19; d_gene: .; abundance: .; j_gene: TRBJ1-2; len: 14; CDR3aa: CASSIQGTQYGYTF; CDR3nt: TGTGCCAGTAGTATACAGGGGACCCAGTATGGCTACACCTTC
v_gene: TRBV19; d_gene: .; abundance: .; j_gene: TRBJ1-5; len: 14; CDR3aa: CASREGAVKGPQHF; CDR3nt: TGTGCCAGTAGAGAAGGGGCGGTCAAAGGGCCCCAGCATTTT
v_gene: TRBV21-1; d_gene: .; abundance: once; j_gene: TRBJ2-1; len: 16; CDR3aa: CASSRKRQGNCKEQFF; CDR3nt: TGTGCCAGCAGCAGAAAGAGACAGGGAAACTGTAAGGAGCAGTTCTTC
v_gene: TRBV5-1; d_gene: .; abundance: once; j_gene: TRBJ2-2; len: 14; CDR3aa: CASSLTLASGELFF; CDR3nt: TGCGCCAGCAGCTTGACACTAGCCTCCGGGGAGCTGTTTTTT
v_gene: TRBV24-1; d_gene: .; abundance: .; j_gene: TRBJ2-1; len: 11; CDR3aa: CATSDLVEQFF; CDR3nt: TGTGCCACCAGTGATCTAGTTGAGCAGTTCTTC
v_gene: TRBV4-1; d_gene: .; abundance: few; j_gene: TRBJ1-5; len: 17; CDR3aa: CASSQDPGTQSNQPQHF; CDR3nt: TGCGCCAGCAGCCAAGATCCCGGGACACAGAGCAATCAGCCCCAGCATTTT
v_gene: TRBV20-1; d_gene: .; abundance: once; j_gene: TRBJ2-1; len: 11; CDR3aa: CSASVEGKGFF; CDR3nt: TGCAGTGCTAGTGTCGAGGGAAAGGGGTTCTTC
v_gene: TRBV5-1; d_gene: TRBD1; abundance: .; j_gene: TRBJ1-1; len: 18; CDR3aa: CASSLTRQGPTFNTEAFF; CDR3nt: TGCGCCAGCAGCTTGACCCGACAGGGCCCAACCTTTAACACTGAAGCTTTCTTT
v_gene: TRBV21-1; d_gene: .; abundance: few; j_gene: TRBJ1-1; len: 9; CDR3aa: CARKGVAFF; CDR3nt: TGTGCCAGGAAAGGAGTTGCTTTCTTT
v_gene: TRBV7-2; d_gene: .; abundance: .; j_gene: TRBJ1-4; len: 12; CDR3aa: CASSLGGRKLFF; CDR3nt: TGTGCCAGCAGCTTAGGCGGAAGAAAACTGTTTTTT
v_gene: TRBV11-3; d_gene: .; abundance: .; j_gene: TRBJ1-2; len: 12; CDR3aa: CASSLGRSNYTF; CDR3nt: TGTGCCAGCAGCTTAGGTCGGAGCAACTACACCTTC
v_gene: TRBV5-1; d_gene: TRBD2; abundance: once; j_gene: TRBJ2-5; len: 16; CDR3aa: CASSSLAGGIQETQYF; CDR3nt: TGCGCCAGCAGCTCACTAGCGGGGGGGATCCAAGAGACCCAGTACTTC
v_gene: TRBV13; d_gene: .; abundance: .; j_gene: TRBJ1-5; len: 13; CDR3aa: CASSHGSKQPQHF; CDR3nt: TGTGCCAGCAGCCATGGGAGCAAGCAGCCCCAGCATTTT
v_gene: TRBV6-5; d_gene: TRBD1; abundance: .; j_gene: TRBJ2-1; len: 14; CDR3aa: CASRQGQGANEQFF; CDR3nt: TGTGCCAGCAGACAGGGACAGGGGGCTAATGAGCAGTTCTTC
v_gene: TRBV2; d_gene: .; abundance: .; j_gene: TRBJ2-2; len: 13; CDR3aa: CASRTRVTGELFF; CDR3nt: TGTGCCAGCAGGACCAGGGTAACCGGGGAGCTGTTTTTT
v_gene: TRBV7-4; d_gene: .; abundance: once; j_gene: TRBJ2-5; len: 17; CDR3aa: CASSLLTQVTAQETQYF; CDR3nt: TGTGCCAGCAGCTTATTAACCCAGGTGACAGCACAAGAGACCCAGTACTTC
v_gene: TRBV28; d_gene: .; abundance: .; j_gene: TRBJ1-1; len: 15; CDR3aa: CASSFFVGGGTEAFF; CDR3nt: TGTGCCAGCAGTTTTTTTGTGGGCGGGGGCACTGAAGCTTTCTTT
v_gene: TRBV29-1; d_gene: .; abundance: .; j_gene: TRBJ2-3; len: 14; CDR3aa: CSVDLQASTDTQYF; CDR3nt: TGCAGCGTTGATCTACAAGCTAGCACAGATACGCAGTATTTT
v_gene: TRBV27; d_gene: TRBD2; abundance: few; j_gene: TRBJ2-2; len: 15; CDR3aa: CASSFGTGGAGELFF; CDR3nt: TGTGCCAGCAGTTTCGGGACCGGGGGGGCCGGGGAGCTGTTTTTT
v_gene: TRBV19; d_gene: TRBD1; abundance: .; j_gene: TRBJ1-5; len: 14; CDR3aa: CASSRSGGYQPQHF; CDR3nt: TGTGCCAGTAGTAGGTCAGGGGGTTATCAGCCCCAGCATTTT
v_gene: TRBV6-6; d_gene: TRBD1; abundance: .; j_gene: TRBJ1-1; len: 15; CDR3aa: CASSYEGAVYTEAFF; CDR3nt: TGTGCCAGCAGTTACGAGGGGGCTGTGTACACTGAAGCTTTCTTT
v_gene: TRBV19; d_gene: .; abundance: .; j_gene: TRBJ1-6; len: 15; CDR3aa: CASSIVPGLNSPLHF; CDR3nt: TGTGCCAGTAGTATAGTCCCGGGACTTAATTCACCCCTCCACTTT
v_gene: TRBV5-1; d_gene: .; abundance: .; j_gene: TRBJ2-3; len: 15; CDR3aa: CASSLRGVGTDTQYF; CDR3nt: TGCGCCAGCAGCTTACGAGGGGTTGGCACAGATACGCAGTATTTT
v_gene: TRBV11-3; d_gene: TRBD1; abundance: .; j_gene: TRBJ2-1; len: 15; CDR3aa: CASSPDRGQVNEQFF; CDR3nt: TGTGCCAGCAGCCCTGATCGGGGACAGGTCAATGAGCAGTTCTTC
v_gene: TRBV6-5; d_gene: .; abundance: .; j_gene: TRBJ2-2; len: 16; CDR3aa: CASSYRDLGGTGELFF; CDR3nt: TGTGCCAGCAGTTACCGGGACTTAGGGGGCACCGGGGAGCTGTTTTTT
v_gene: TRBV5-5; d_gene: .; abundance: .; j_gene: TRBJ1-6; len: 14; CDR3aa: CASSPDSYNSPLHF; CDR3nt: TGTGCCAGCAGCCCGGACTCCTATAATTCACCCCTCCACTTT
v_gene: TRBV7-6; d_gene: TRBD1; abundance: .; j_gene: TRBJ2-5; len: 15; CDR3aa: CASSSSGTEEETQYF; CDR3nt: TGTGCCAGCAGCTCTTCCGGGACAGAGGAAGAGACCCAGTACTTC
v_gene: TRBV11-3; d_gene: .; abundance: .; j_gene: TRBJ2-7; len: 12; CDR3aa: CASVGGSNEQYF; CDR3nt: TGTGCCAGCGTCGGAGGTTCCAACGAGCAGTACTTC
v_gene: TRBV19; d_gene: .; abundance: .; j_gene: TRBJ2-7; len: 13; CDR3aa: CASRRPGTYEQYF; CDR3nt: TGTGCCAGTAGAAGGCCAGGGACCTACGAGCAGTACTTC
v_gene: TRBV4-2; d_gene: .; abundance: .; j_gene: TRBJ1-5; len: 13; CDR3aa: CASSQDQGQPQHF; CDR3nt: TGTGCCAGCAGCCAAGATCAGGGCCAGCCCCAGCATTTT
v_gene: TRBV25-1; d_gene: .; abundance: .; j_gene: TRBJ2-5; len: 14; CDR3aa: CASSVFLGIETQYF; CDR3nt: TGTGCCAGCAGTGTTTTTCTCGGGATTGAGACCCAGTACTTC
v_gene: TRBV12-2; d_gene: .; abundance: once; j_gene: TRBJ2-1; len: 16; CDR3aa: CASRLGILAGINEQFF; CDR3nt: TGTGCAAGTCGCTTGGGGATACTAGCGGGGATCAATGAGCAGTTCTTC
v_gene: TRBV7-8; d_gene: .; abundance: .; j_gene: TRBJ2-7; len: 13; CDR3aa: CASSQTEIHEQYF; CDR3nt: TGTGCCAGCAGCCAGACAGAGATCCACGAGCAGTACTTC
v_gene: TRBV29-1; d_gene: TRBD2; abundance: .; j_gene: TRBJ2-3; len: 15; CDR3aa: CSVSRTRGATDTQYF; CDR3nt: TGCAGCGTTAGCCGGACTAGAGGGGCCACAGATACGCAGTATTTT
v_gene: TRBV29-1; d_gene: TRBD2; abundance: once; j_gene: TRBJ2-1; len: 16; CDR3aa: CSVEGEETSVYNEQFF; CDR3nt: TGCAGCGTTGAAGGGGAGGAGACTAGCGTGTACAATGAGCAGTTCTTC
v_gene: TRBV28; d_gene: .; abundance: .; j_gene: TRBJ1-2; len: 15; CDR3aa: CASSLGGLSNYGYTF; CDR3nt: TGTGCCAGCAGTTTAGGTGGACTCTCTAACTATGGCTACACCTTC
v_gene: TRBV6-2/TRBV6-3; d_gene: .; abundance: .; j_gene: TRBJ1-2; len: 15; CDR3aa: CASSYRPGSYYGYTF; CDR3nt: TGTGCCAGCAGTTATCGCCCAGGGTCGTACTATGGCTACACCTTC
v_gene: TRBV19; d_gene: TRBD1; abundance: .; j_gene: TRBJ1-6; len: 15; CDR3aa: CASSTRDRGVSPLHF; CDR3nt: TGTGCCAGTAGTACCCGGGACAGGGGAGTTTCACCCCTCCACTTT
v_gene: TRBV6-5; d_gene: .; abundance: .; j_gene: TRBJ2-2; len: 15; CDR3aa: CASRSDSPNTGELFF; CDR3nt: TGTGCCAGCAGATCCGACAGCCCGAACACCGGGGAGCTGTTTTTT
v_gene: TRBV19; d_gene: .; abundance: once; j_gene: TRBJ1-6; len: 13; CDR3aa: CASSPVGLSPLHF; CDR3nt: TGTGCCAGTAGTCCCGTGGGGTTATCACCCCTCCACTTT
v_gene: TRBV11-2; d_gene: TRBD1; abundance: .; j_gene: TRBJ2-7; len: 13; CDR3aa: CASSRRTGTEQYF; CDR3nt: TGTGCCAGCAGCCGAAGGACAGGGACCGAGCAGTACTTC
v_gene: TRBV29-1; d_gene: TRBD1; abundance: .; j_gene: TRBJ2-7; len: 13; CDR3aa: CSVGQGGPYEQYF; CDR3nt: TGCAGCGTCGGACAGGGAGGTCCCTACGAGCAGTACTTC
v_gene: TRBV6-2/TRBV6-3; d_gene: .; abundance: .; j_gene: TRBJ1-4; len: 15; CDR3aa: CASSYRGEANEKLFF; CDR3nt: TGTGCCAGCAGTTACCGGGGAGAGGCTAATGAAAAACTGTTTTTT
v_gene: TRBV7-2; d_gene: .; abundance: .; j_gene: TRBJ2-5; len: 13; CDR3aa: CASSFGTKETQYF; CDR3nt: TGTGCCAGCAGCTTCGGGACCAAAGAGACCCAGTACTTC
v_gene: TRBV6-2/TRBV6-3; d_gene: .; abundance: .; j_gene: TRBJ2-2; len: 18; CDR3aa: CASSYSQDYRQNTGELFF; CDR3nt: TGTGCCAGCAGTTACTCCCAAGATTACAGACAAAACACCGGGGAGCTGTTTTTT
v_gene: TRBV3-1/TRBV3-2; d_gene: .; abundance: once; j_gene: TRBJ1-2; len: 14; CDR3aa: CASSLLTDDYGYTF; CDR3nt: TGTGCCAGCAGCCTGCTGACGGATGACTATGGCTACACCTTC
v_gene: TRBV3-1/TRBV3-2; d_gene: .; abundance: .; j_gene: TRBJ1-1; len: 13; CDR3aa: CASSQPQGSEAFF; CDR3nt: TGTGCCAGCAGCCAACCCCAGGGCTCTGAAGCTTTCTTT
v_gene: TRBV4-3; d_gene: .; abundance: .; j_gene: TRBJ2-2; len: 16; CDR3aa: CASSQDRTGPTGELFF; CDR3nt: TGCGCCAGCAGCCAAGATCGAACGGGGCCCACCGGGGAGCTGTTTTTT
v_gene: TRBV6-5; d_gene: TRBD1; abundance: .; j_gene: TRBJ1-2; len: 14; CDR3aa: CASSSPTGRGGYTF; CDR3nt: TGTGCCAGCAGTTCTCCGACAGGGCGAGGTGGCTACACCTTC
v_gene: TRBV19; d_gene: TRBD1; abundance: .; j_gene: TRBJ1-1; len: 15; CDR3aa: CASSMSGTGNTEAFF; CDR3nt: TGTGCCAGTAGTATGTCAGGGACAGGGAACACTGAAGCTTTCTTT